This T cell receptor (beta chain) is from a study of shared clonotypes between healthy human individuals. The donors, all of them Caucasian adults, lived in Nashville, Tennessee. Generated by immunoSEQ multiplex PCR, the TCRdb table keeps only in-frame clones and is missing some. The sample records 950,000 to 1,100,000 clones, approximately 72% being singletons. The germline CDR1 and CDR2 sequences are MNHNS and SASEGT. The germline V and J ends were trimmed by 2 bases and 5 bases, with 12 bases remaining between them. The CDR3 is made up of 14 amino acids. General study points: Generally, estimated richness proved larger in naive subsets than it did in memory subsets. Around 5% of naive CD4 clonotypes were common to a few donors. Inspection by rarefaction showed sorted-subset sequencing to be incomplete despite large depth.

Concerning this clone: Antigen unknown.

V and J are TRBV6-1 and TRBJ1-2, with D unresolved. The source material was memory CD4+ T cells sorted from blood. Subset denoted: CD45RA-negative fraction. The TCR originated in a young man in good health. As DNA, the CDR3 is TGTGCCAGCAGTGAATCGGGTAGGGAATATGGCTACACCTTC. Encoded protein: CASSESGREYGYTF.